The rows below give T cell receptor beta chains drawn from one sample of a study of spatial heterogeneity in lung cancer. One entry per CDR3 protein results from TCRdb running MiXCR on the 5' RACE reads. The table shows approximately 49,000 distinct CDR3 sequences, with about 5.8% occurring only once. The sample consisted of PBMCs, taken at surgery. All receptors come from a male donor with early-stage non-small cell lung cancer. Both conserved end residues are part of each CDR3. The D gene is left open where the match is weak. Size is omitted from some rows. Given values are once, few, many or a class for expanded clones.

d_call	j_call	v_call	clone_size	cdr3_aa	cdr3_nt
TRBD2	TRBJ2-1	TRBV10-3	.	CAISELGTSIGNEQFF	TGTGCCATCAGTGAGTTGGGGACTAGCATCGGTAATGAGCAGTTCTTC
TRBD2	TRBJ2-7	TRBV29-1	many	CSVAGGSSYEQYF	TGCAGCGTAGCGGGAGGGAGCTCCTACGAGCAGTACTTC
TRBD2	TRBJ2-1	TRBV6-2/TRBV6-3	many	CASRRPGLAMVNEQFF	TGTGCCAGCAGGCGACCGGGACTAGCGATGGTCAATGAGCAGTTCTTC
.	TRBJ1-1	TRBV28	many	CASRQGGHTEAFF	TGTGCCAGCAGACAGGGCGGGCACACTGAAGCTTTCTTT
.	TRBJ2-1	TRBV5-6	many	CASSLAWVNEQFF	TGTGCCAGCAGCTTGGCCTGGGTCAATGAGCAGTTCTTC
.	TRBJ2-2	TRBV24-1	many	CATSDPIRGAGELFF	TGTGCCACCAGTGACCCGATCAGGGGAGCCGGGGAGCTGTTTTTT
.	TRBJ1-2	TRBV5-1	many	CASSLAGSYGYTF	TGCGCCAGCAGCTTGGCAGGGTCGTATGGCTACACCTTC
TRBD1	TRBJ2-3	TRBV7-9	many	CASSSRGTGGRNTQYF	TGTGCCAGCAGCTCGCGCGGGACAGGGGGTCGGAATACGCAGTATTTT
.	TRBJ2-7	TRBV5-1	many	CASSLRQADEQYF	TGCGCCAGCAGCCTACGACAGGCCGACGAGCAGTACTTC
TRBD1	TRBJ2-2	TRBV7-2	many	CASSPTGAGELFF	TGTGCCAGCAGCCCAACAGGGGCCGGGGAGCTGTTTTTT
.	TRBJ1-2	TRBV10-3	many	CAISSGRDYGYTF	TGTGCCATCAGTTCAGGGAGGGACTATGGCTACACCTTC
.	TRBJ2-7	TRBV3-1	.	CASSQPGPGVEQYF	TGTGCCAGCAGCCAACCCGGGCCTGGCGTCGAGCAGTACTTC
.	TRBJ1-6	TRBV6-5	many	CASSYSQGPYNSPLHF	TGTGCCAGCAGTTACTCACAGGGACCATATAATTCACCCCTCCACTTT
TRBD1	TRBJ2-2	TRBV20-1	few	CSARKTGAGGELFF	TGCAGTGCTAGGAAGACAGGGGCGGGCGGGGAGCTGTTTTTT
TRBD1	TRBJ1-6	TRBV20-1	many	CSVQGGNSPLHF	TGCAGTGTCCAGGGGGGAAATTCACCCCTCCACTTT
.	TRBJ1-3	TRBV7-9	.	CASRSGLSGNTIYF	TGTGCCAGCAGATCGGGGCTCTCTGGAAACACCATATATTTT
TRBD2	TRBJ2-7	TRBV7-2	many	CASSPPGGSPYEQYF	TGTGCCAGCAGTCCACCGGGGGGTTCCCCCTACGAGCAGTACTTC
.	TRBJ1-3	TRBV25-1	many	CASSDSGAGNTIYF	TGTGCCAGCAGTGATTCAGGAGCGGGAAACACCATATATTTT
TRBD2	TRBJ2-7	TRBV5-6	.	CASSLLAGVGEQYF	TGTGCCAGCAGCTTGCTAGCGGGAGTAGGCGAGCAGTACTTC
TRBD2	TRBJ2-5	TRBV20-1	many	CSAVVAGQETQYF	TGCAGTGCTGTGGTAGCGGGACAAGAGACCCAGTACTTC
TRBD2	TRBJ2-3	TRBV29-1	many	CSVGLAGSTDTQYF	TGCAGCGTTGGACTAGCGGGAAGCACAGATACGCAGTATTTT
.	TRBJ1-1	TRBV6-1	.	CASSPPGQPNTEAFF	TGTGCCAGCAGTCCCCCTGGACAGCCGAACACTGAAGCTTTCTTT
.	TRBJ1-5	TRBV7-2	.	CASSQQGYSNQPQHF	TGTGCCAGCAGCCAACAGGGATATAGCAATCAGCCCCAGCATTTT
TRBD2	TRBJ2-2	TRBV12-3/TRBV12-4	many	CASSLREGNTGELFF	TGTGCCAGCAGTTTAAGGGAGGGGAACACCGGGGAGCTGTTTTTT
.	TRBJ1-6	TRBV6-4	.	CASPREALHF	TGTGCCAGCCCACGTGAGGCCCTCCACTTT
.	TRBJ2-2	TRBV5-4	many	CATNRVLGGELFF	TGTGCCACCAACCGGGTCCTTGGCGGGGAGCTGTTTTTT
.	TRBJ2-7	TRBV7-8	many	CASSPDSFSYEQYF	TGTGCCAGCAGCCCGGACAGTTTCTCCTACGAGCAGTACTTC
.	TRBJ1-4	TRBV6-5	many	CATSRIRQNEKLFF	TGTGCCACTTCCCGAATTCGACAGAATGAAAAACTGTTTTTT
TRBD2	TRBJ2-3	TRBV6-6	many	CASSPVAGVKADTQYF	TGTGCCAGCAGTCCAGTAGCGGGAGTGAAGGCAGATACGCAGTATTTT
.	TRBJ2-1	TRBV18	few	CASSPVVSYNEQFF	TGTGCCAGCTCACCTGTGGTTTCCTACAATGAGCAGTTCTTC
.	TRBJ1-6	TRBV6-5	many	CASKLGTGHYNSPLHF	TGTGCCAGCAAATTAGGGACGGGACACTATAATTCACCCCTCCACTTT
TRBD2	TRBJ2-2	TRBV12-3/TRBV12-4	many	CASSSAGAGIGELFF	TGTGCCAGCAGTTCCGCGGGAGCGGGTATCGGGGAGCTGTTTTTT
.	TRBJ1-1	TRBV6-1	.	CASTPGTEAFF	TGTGCCAGCACACCGGGGACTGAAGCTTTCTTT
.	TRBJ2-5	TRBV20-1	.	CSASPEQETQYF	TGCAGTGCTAGTCCCGAGCAAGAGACCCAGTACTTC
.	TRBJ2-7	TRBV7-9	many	CASSLPPEQYF	TGTGCCAGCAGCTTACCCCCCGAGCAGTACTTC
TRBD1	TRBJ1-1	TRBV29-1	many	CSVDTGTAGAEAFF	TGCAGCGTCGATACCGGGACAGCGGGTGCTGAAGCTTTCTTT
TRBD1	TRBJ1-2	TRBV4-1	.	CASSPTGRYGYTF	TGCGCCAGCAGCCCGACAGGGCGCTATGGCTACACCTTC
.	TRBJ1-6	TRBV6-6	many	CASSPQEVYNSPLHF	TGTGCCAGCTCTCCCCAGGAGGTCTATAATTCACCCCTCCACTTT
.	TRBJ1-5	TRBV6-6	many	CASSYSKVRSNQPQHF	TGTGCCAGCAGTTACTCGAAGGTCAGGAGCAATCAGCCCCAGCATTTT
TRBD1	TRBJ2-5	TRBV7-2	many	CASSPQGMAETQYF	TGTGCCAGCAGCCCACAGGGGATGGCGGAGACCCAGTACTTC
TRBD2	TRBJ2-7	TRBV4-1	many	CASSQASGKYEQYF	TGCGCCAGCAGCCAAGCTAGCGGTAAATACGAGCAGTACTTC